The 21 T cell receptor beta chains listed next were all sequenced from one sample in a study of radiotherapy plus CTLA-4 blockade in lung cancer. Clones were sequenced by immunoSEQ multiplex PCR, and TCRdb holds only the in-frame ones, with some missing. The sample holds some 50,000 clones, approximately 79% seen once. The specimen was peripheral blood, collected from a patient treated with radiotherapy plus ipilimumab. The receptors shown here come from a human donor with non-small cell lung cancer who had stable disease on radiotherapy plus ipilimumab.

The chain recombines TRBV12-5 with TRBJ1-1; unclear D gene. This CDR3 contains 11 residues. Germline CDR1 LGHNT, CDR2 FRNRAP. The V and J ends lost 6 bases and 4 bases respectively, with 6 bases between them. The CDR3, as DNA: TGTGCTAGTGGCATCGTCACTGAAGCTTTCTTT. This gives the protein CASGIVTEAFF.

The chain uses TRBV5-4 and TRBJ1-3, with no clear D. The germline V gene encodes CDR1 SGHNT and CDR2 YYREEE (reference sequence). Trimming left V 1 base short and J 3 bases short, with 8 bases between. This CDR3 is built from 14 residues. This chain's CDR3 is CASSLTGFGNTIYF. The CDR3 nucleotides read TGTGCCAGCAGCTTGACTGGCTTTGGAAACACCATATATTTT.

J is TRBJ1-1 and V is TRBV7-2; unclear D gene. There are 18 residues in the CDR3. Trimming removed 8 bases at V and 4 bases at J, with 29 bases between. Germline CDR1 is SGHTA and CDR2 is FQGNSA. In DNA form, the CDR3 reads TGTGCCAGCCTTGCGGGCGCTCGGTCAGCTCTTGCCCCCACTGAAGCTTTCTTT. Protein product: CASLAGARSALAPTEAFF.

The gene calls are TRBV10-3 and TRBJ1-3, with unresolved D. The V end was cut by 6 bases, the J end by 4 bases, with 10 bases between. The V gene's germline CDR1 is ENHRY and CDR2 SYGVKD. The CDR3 totals 13 residues. The CDR3 nucleotides are TGTGCCATCAGGGCAGGACCGGGAAACACCATATATTTT. It encodes CAIRAGPGNTIYF.

This chain connects TRBV6-5 to TRBJ1-6; D might be TRBD1 (6 bases). This CDR3 has 14 amino acids. Trimming stripped 7 bases from V and 7 bases from J, with 14 bases between. Germline CDR1 and CDR2: MNHEY and SVGAGI. CDR3 region: CASNPTGNNSPLHF. As DNA, the CDR3 is TGTGCCAGCAATCCAACAGGGAACAATTCACCCCTCCACTTT.

The table lists this clone with a few counts. The chain has TRBV15 and TRBJ1-1, with TRBD1 matching over 7 bases. The trim removed 2 bases at V and 3 bases at J, leaving 12 bases unmatched. The germline CDR1 and CDR2 sequences are LNHNV and YYDKDF (reference sequence). This CDR3 has 17 amino acids. The CDR3 DNA reads TGTGCCACCAGCAGACTTTATACAGGGGTGAGGGACACTGAAGCTTTCTTT. Translation gives CATSRLYTGVRDTEAFF.

The chain has TRBV29-1 and TRBJ1-4, with D maybe TRBD1 (6 bases). With 8 bases removed from V and 8 bases from J, the gap between germline ends came to 27 bases. The CDR3 has 16 amino acids. Per the germline V gene, CDR1 is SQVTM and CDR2 is ANQGSEA. CDR3 sequence reads: CSSSVLWAGGDEKLFF. In nucleotides, the CDR3 is TGCAGCTCTTCCGTGCTCTGGGCGGGGGGCGACGAAAAACTGTTTTTT.

This clone is categorized as medium-sized (0.01 to 0.1%). The gene calls are TRBV5-6 and TRBJ1-5; D is unresolved. CDR3 length: 14 amino acids. Germline V CDR1 and CDR2: SGHDT, YYEEEE. Trimming cost V 1 base and J 5 bases, with 10 bases left between them. The CDR3 sequence: CASSLRPGDQPQHF. The CDR3, as DNA: TGTGCCAGCAGCTTGAGGCCAGGCGATCAGCCCCAGCATTTT.

This clone has a single count. The genes are TRBV6-5 and TRBJ1-1, with a weak D call TRBD1 (6 bases). The ends were cut back, 10 bases at V and 3 bases at J, with 21 bases in the middle. Germline values: CDR1 MNHEY, CDR2 SVGAGI. The CDR3 has 15 residues. The CDR3 here is CATTLTGGPHTEAFF. CDR3 in DNA: TGTGCCACTACCCTGACGGGGGGCCCTCACACTGAAGCTTTCTTT.

CDR3 in DNA: TGCGCCAGCAGCTCCAATCCGGGACAGGGGGTCCTGGGCTCTGAAGCTTTCTTT. It specifies CASSSNPGQGVLGSEAFF. The V and J genes are TRBV5-1 and TRBJ1-1; 11 bases fit TRBD1. The CDR3 runs 18 residues. Germline V lookup: CDR1 SGHRS, CDR2 YFSETQ. The V gene end was trimmed by 3 bases and the J gene end by 6 bases; junction bases not matched to a gene: 16.

The count of this clone is one. The V and J genes are TRBV7-9 and TRBJ2-7; unclear D gene. Looked up from germline, CDR1 is SEHNR and CDR2 is FQNEAQ (reference sequence). V was pared by 3 bases and J by 6 bases, with 9 bases between. This CDR3 contains 12 residues. DNA for the CDR3: TGTGCCAGCAGCTTCGGTAGCCTCGAGCAGTACTTC. Translating it yields CASSFGSLEQYF.

The gene calls are TRBV5-6 and TRBJ2-1; 9 bases are a match to TRBD2. Germline assignment: CDR1 SGHDT and CDR2 YYEEEE. With 1 base clipped from V and 1 base from J, the junction kept 6 bases outside the gene matches. The CDR3 has 17 amino acids. CDR3 loop: CASSLLSSGGSYNEQFF. CDR3 nucleotide sequence: TGTGCCAGCAGCTTGTTGAGTAGCGGGGGTTCCTACAATGAGCAGTTCTTC.

The chain couples TRBV10-3 to TRBJ1-4, with D possibly matching TRBD1 (6 bases). Germline V gene lookup returns CDR1 ENHRY and CDR2 SYGVKD. V gave up 6 bases and J gave up 8 bases, with 10 bases separating them. This CDR3 contains 12 residues. CDR3 loop: CAIRGGREKLFF. CDR3 coding DNA: TGTGCCATCAGGGGGGGCCGCGAAAAACTGTTTTTT.

This chain connects TRBV9 to TRBJ2-3, with TRBD1 matching 9 bases. Losses at the gene ends were 3 bases for V and 6 bases for J; bases not matched to a gene: 8. The CDR3 spans 15 residues. CDR1 and CDR2 from the germline V gene are SGDLS and YYNGEE. The chain's CDR3 is CASSARDRAGDTQYF. The CDR3 nucleotides are TGTGCCAGCAGCGCCCGGGACAGGGCGGGCGATACGCAGTATTTT.

The rearrangement uses TRBV7-9 and TRBJ1-1, with D possibly being TRBD1 (5 bases). Trimming stripped 7 bases from V and 0 bases from J, with 12 bases between. There are 14 residues in the CDR3. The germline gives CDR1 SEHNR, CDR2 FQNEAQ (reference sequence). In DNA, the CDR3 is TGTGCCAGCAATAACAGGCGAATGAACACTGAAGCTTTCTTT. It specifies CASNNRRMNTEAFF.

Comments on this clone: Relative to the germline gene, one junction end is altered; a read error may explain this. The rearrangement links TRBV7-7 to TRBJ2-1; 9 bases are a match to TRBD2. The CDR3 runs 16 residues. Germline V lookup: CDR1 SSHAT, CDR2 FNYEAQ (reference sequence). The CDR3 DNA follows: TGTGCCAGCAGCCCAGGGCGGGGGGGCCTGTACAGTGAGCAGTTCTTC. Translated, it gives CASSPGRGGLYSEQFF.

This clone was observed a single time. The chain couples TRBV10-1 to TRBJ1-6, with a possible D match to TRBD1 (5 bases). Germline CDR1 WNHNN, CDR2 SYGVQD (reference sequence). The CDR3 runs 18 residues. The ends were cut back, 0 bases at V and 0 bases at J, with 12 bases in the middle. DNA for the CDR3: TGCGCCAGCAGTGAGTCTCTTCCAGGGAGCTCCTATAATTCACCCCTCCACTTT. Protein sequence: CASSESLPGSSYNSPLHF.

V usage is TRBV11-1 and J usage is TRBJ1-2; no reliable D call. Trimming cost V 4 bases and J 4 bases, with 7 bases left between them. The CDR3 spans 12 residues. The germline V gene has CDR1 SGHAT and CDR2 FQDESV (reference sequence). The CDR3 region is CASSSEGYGYTF. The CDR3, as DNA: TGTGCCAGCAGCTCAGAGGGCTATGGCTACACCTTC.

This clone turned up a few times. The chain joins TRBV11-2 to TRBJ1-4, with D perhaps TRBD1 (5 bases). V was pared by 5 bases and J by 8 bases, with 15 bases between. Germline CDR1 SGHAT, CDR2 FQNNGV. The CDR3 sequence is 14 residues long. Written as DNA, the CDR3 is TGTGCCAGCAGCGAAGCCGGGGCGGGCGAAAAACTGTTTTTT. Encoded protein: CASSEAGAGEKLFF.

The genes are TRBV18 and TRBJ1-4, with 7 bases fitting TRBD1. Germline CDR1 reads KGHSH; CDR2 reads LQKENI. This CDR3 is 14 amino acids long. V lost 6 bases to trimming and J lost 0 bases; unmatched junction nucleotides: 1. In nucleotides, the CDR3 is TGTGCCAGCTCGACAGGGTCAACTAATGAAAAACTGTTTTTT. This gives the protein CASSTGSTNEKLFF.

The chain couples TRBV28 to TRBJ1-2; TRBD1 might be the D (5 bases). The CDR3 loop spans 12 amino acids. The germline gives CDR1 MDHEN, CDR2 SYDVKM. Trimming cost V 3 bases and J 4 bases, with 6 bases left between them. DNA of the CDR3: TGTGCCAGCAGTTTGGGGGGCTATGGCTACACCTTC. This translates into CASSLGGYGYTF.